A selection of T cell receptor beta chains follows, all from one sample in a study of blood T cell repertoires in COVID-19. Profiled with immunoSEQ multiplex PCR; TCRdb holds only in-frame clones, not every one. The table includes fewer than 40,000 clones, approximately 88% detected once. Sequenced sample: peripheral blood. Receptors were obtained from a human donor in a cohort sampled during active COVID-19. Each CDR3 is given with its conserved first and last residue. The D gene is left open where the match is weak. Clone sizes are given selectively: once, few, many, or a class where the clone is expanded.

v_call: TRBV20-1
j_call: TRBJ1-2
clone_size: .
d_call: .
cdr3_aa: CSGEGGYGYTF
cdr3_nt: TGCAGTGGCGAGGGCGGTTATGGCTACACCTTC

v_call: TRBV19
j_call: TRBJ1-5
clone_size: .
d_call: .
cdr3_aa: CASSMGQGKQPQHF
cdr3_nt: TGTGCCAGTAGTATGGGGCAGGGCAAACAGCCCCAGCATTTT

v_call: TRBV4-1
j_call: TRBJ2-1
clone_size: .
d_call: TRBD1
cdr3_aa: CASSQGTGVSYNEQFF
cdr3_nt: TGCGCCAGCAGCCAGGGGACAGGGGTCTCCTACAATGAGCAGTTCTTC

v_call: TRBV28
j_call: TRBJ2-3
clone_size: .
d_call: .
cdr3_aa: CASSQGHSTDTQYF
cdr3_nt: TGTGCCAGCAGTCAGGGACACTCCACAGATACGCAGTATTTT

v_call: TRBV5-1
j_call: TRBJ2-3
clone_size: .
d_call: .
cdr3_aa: CASSLYRGKDTQYF
cdr3_nt: TGCGCCAGCAGCTTGTATAGGGGGAAAGATACGCAGTATTTT

v_call: TRBV6-6
j_call: TRBJ2-7
clone_size: .
d_call: .
cdr3_aa: CASSYLQGGYEQYF
cdr3_nt: TGTGCCAGCAGTTACCTGCAGGGTGGCTACGAGCAGTACTTC

v_call: TRBV4-3
j_call: TRBJ1-2
clone_size: .
d_call: .
cdr3_aa: CASSQDGGQVVYGYTF
cdr3_nt: TGCGCCAGCAGCCAAGATGGGGGCCAGGTAGTATATGGCTACACCTTC

v_call: TRBV24-1
j_call: TRBJ2-7
clone_size: .
d_call: TRBD2
cdr3_aa: CATSDPTGLAGEQYF
cdr3_nt: TGTGCCACCAGTGATCCCACGGGACTAGCGGGCGAGCAGTACTTC

v_call: TRBV27
j_call: TRBJ2-7
clone_size: .
d_call: .
cdr3_aa: CASNEAGRSYEQYF
cdr3_nt: TGTGCCAGCAATGAGGCGGGCCGCTCCTACGAGCAGTACTTC

v_call: TRBV11-2
j_call: TRBJ2-7
clone_size: once
d_call: TRBD2
cdr3_aa: CASSGGGGAYEQYF
cdr3_nt: TGTGCCAGCAGCGGGGGCGGGGGGGCCTACGAGCAGTACTTC

v_call: TRBV29-1
j_call: TRBJ2-1
clone_size: .
d_call: .
cdr3_aa: CSVMTSSLSVEQFF
cdr3_nt: TGCAGCGTGATGACTAGTTCCCTTTCCGTTGAGCAGTTCTTC

v_call: TRBV11-2
j_call: TRBJ2-7
clone_size: .
d_call: TRBD2
cdr3_aa: CASSLDRLAGEGEQYF
cdr3_nt: TGTGCCAGCAGCTTAGATCGCCTAGCGGGAGAAGGCGAGCAGTACTTC

v_call: TRBV9
j_call: TRBJ2-7
clone_size: .
d_call: .
cdr3_aa: CASSPQTVPYEQYF
cdr3_nt: TGTGCCAGCAGCCCCCAGACAGTCCCCTACGAGCAGTACTTC

v_call: TRBV5-1
j_call: TRBJ2-1
clone_size: .
d_call: .
cdr3_aa: CASSLVSGLSYNEQFF
cdr3_nt: TGCGCCAGCAGCTTGGTTTCGGGTCTCTCCTACAATGAGCAGTTCTTC

v_call: TRBV7-8
j_call: TRBJ2-6
clone_size: .
d_call: .
cdr3_aa: CASSLRHSGANVLTF
cdr3_nt: TGTGCCAGCAGCTTGCGACACTCTGGGGCCAACGTCCTGACTTTC